Following are 32 T cell receptor beta chains from one sample sequenced in a study of control samples from healthy donors and cancer patients. Sequencing was performed with immunoSEQ multiplex PCR; in TCRdb, only in-frame clones are kept and a portion is missing. The data hold 150,000 or so clones, with 94% observed a single time. Material: blood. Receptor source: a woman aged 40 to 50 in good health.

The J gene is TRBJ1-5, the V gene TRBV6-2 or TRBV6-3, with 7 bases lining up with TRBD1. This CDR3 is 17 amino acids long. The germline CDR1 and CDR2 sequences are MNHEY and SVGEGT. The trim removed 0 bases at V and 0 bases at J, leaving 5 bases unmatched. CDR3 in DNA: TGTGCCAGCAGTTACTCGGGGACAGTAAATAGCAATCAGCCCCAGCATTTT. It translates to CASSYSGTVNSNQPQHF.

The chain links TRBV6-2 or TRBV6-3 to TRBJ2-1; TRBD2 aligns across 16 bases. V lost 6 bases and J lost 10; bases outside the gene matches: 6. The CDR3 contains 15 residues. CDR1 and CDR2 (germline): MNHEY, SVGEGT. The CDR3 DNA reads as TGTGCCAGCAGCCGGGGACTAGCGGGAGGGCAAGAGCAGTTCTTC. It specifies CASSRGLAGGQEQFF.

The chain uses TRBV6-2 or TRBV6-3 and TRBJ1-1; unclear D gene. The germline V gene encodes CDR1 MNHEY and CDR2 SVGEGT. CDR3 length equals 12 residues. The ends were cut back, 5 bases at V and 1 base at J, with 5 bases in the middle. The CDR3, as DNA: TGTGCCAGCAGTCGAGGGAACACTGAAGCTTTCTTT. It is translated as CASSRGNTEAFF.

This clone was recorded once. The genes are TRBV11-2 and TRBJ2-1, with 11 positions matching TRBD2. There are 15 residues in the CDR3. V was clipped by 1 base and J by 13 bases; unmatched bases: 9. Germline V lookup: CDR1 SGHAT, CDR2 FQNNGV. DNA for the CDR3: TGTGCCAGCAGCTTAGCACTAGCGGGAGTCCGGTCCCAGTTCTTC. Encoded protein: CASSLALAGVRSQFF.

This clone was found once. The chain recombines TRBV7-9 with TRBJ2-3, with unresolved D. CDR1 and CDR2 (germline): SEHNR, FQNEAQ (reference sequence). The CDR3 totals 12 residues. V was cut by 3 bases and J by 5 bases, with 6 bases left in between. This CDR3 is CASSFELDTQYF. The CDR3 DNA reads TGTGCCAGCAGCTTTGAACTAGATACGCAGTATTTT.

This clone has a single count. The V and J genes are TRBV3-1 (or the pseudogene TRBV3-2) and TRBJ2-2, with D possibly being TRBD1 or TRBD2 (5 bases each). Trimming stripped 3 bases from V and 3 bases from J, with 11 bases between. From germline, CDR1 is LGHDT and CDR2 YNNKEL (reference sequence). This CDR3 is 15 amino acids long. The CDR3 loop reads CASSQGTVYTGELFF. The CDR3, as DNA: TGTGCCAGCAGCCAGGGGACCGTGTACACCGGGGAGCTGTTTTTT.

The chain carries TRBV15 and TRBJ2-7; the D gene is possibly TRBD1 (6 bases). V was shortened by 1 base and J by 1 base, with 11 bases between the two germline ends. Germline V gene sequence: CDR1 LNHNV, CDR2 YYDKDF (reference sequence). The CDR3 length is 15 residues. CDR3 sequence (DNA): TGTGCCACCAGCAGAGGGGGCAGGGGATCCTACGAGCAGTACTTC. Encoded protein: CATSRGGRGSYEQYF.

The rearrangement joins TRBV4-3 to TRBJ2-7; D could derive from TRBD1 or TRBD2 (5 bases each). The CDR3 runs 14 residues. V was trimmed by 4 bases and J by 0 bases, leaving 10 bases between them. CDR1 and CDR2 from the germline V gene are LGHNA and YSLEER. The CDR3 DNA reads as TGCGCCAGCAGCCGTTGGGACGACTCCTACGAGCAGTACTTC. Amino acid sequence: CASSRWDDSYEQYF.

This sequence joins TRBV7-2 and TRBJ1-5; 8 bases agree with TRBD1. The J segment lost 7 bases and the V segment lost 6 bases, leaving 11 bases of the junction unmatched. CDR1 and CDR2 (germline): SGHTA, FQGNSA. The length of the CDR3 is 15 residues. This CDR3 is CASSLIQGAGQPQHF. The CDR3, as DNA: TGTGCCAGCAGTCTTATCCAGGGGGCCGGACAGCCCCAGCATTTT.

This sequence joins TRBV25-1 and TRBJ2-7; D uncertain. The CDR3 consists of 15 residues. In germline, CDR1 is MGHDK, CDR2 SYGVNS. Between the trimmed V and J ends, which lost 2 bases and 2 bases, there was a span of 13 bases. This chain's CDR3 is CASSEPGQQTYEQYF. The CDR3 DNA is TGTGCCAGCAGTGAACCCGGGCAGCAAACCTACGAGCAGTACTTC.

The chain combines TRBV19 with TRBJ2-2; 8 bases are a match to TRBD1. The CDR3 is 14 amino acids. CDR1 is LNHDA and CDR2 is SQIVND in the germline V gene (reference sequence). V was clipped by 6 bases and J by 4 bases; unmatched bases: 4. The DNA for the CDR3 is TGTGCCAGTAGGTGGACAGGGACCACCGGGGAGCTGTTTTTT. It codes for CASRWTGTTGELFF.

The chain recombines TRBV9 with TRBJ2-5; either TRBD1 or TRBD2 may supply D (6 bases each). With 3 bases removed from V and 5 bases from J, the gap between germline ends came to 14 bases. CDR1 is SGDLS, CDR2 YYNGEE, per germline. The CDR3 consists of 14 residues. Written as DNA, the CDR3 is TGTGCCAGCAGCGCAACACAGGGAGGTGAGACCCAGTACTTC. Its protein is CASSATQGGETQYF.

The CDR3 sequence is CASTAQSGNEKLFF. CDR3 sequence (DNA): TGTGCCAGCACTGCACAGAGCGGTAATGAAAAACTGTTTTTT. V is TRBV7-2 and J is TRBJ1-4, with D unresolved. Looked up from germline, CDR1 is SGHTA and CDR2 is FQGNSA. V was shortened by 7 bases and J by 4 bases, with 13 bases between the two germline ends. CDR3 size: 14 residues.

The chain joins TRBV7-2 to TRBJ1-2, with no clear D. The ends were cut back, 4 bases at V and 1 base at J, with 4 bases in the middle. CDR1 and CDR2 from the germline V gene are SGHTA and FQGNSA. This CDR3 has 12 residues. The CDR3 region has the DNA TGTGCCAGCAGCTCCAATAACTATGGCTACACCTTC. This encodes CASSSNNYGYTF.

The J gene is TRBJ1-1, the V gene TRBV3-1 (or the pseudogene TRBV3-2), with D perhaps matching TRBD1 (5 bases). The CDR3 length is 15 residues. V lost 3 bases and J 1 base, leaving 12 bases between the germline ends. Germline values: CDR1 LGHDT, CDR2 YNNKEL (reference sequence). CDR3 protein: CASSQAGGGNTEAFF. Written as DNA, the CDR3 is TGTGCCAGCAGCCAGGCTGGGGGGGGGAACACTGAAGCTTTCTTT.

The chain uses TRBV29-1 and TRBJ2-5; D assignment may be TRBD1 or TRBD2 (5 bases each). Deletions cut 7 bases from V and 1 base from J, with 19 bases between. The CDR3 runs to 15 residues. Germline V gives CDR1 SQVTM, CDR2 ANQGSEA. The CDR3 spells CSAPTPGRAQETQYF. CDR3 DNA: TGCAGCGCACCAACCCCGGGACGGGCCCAAGAGACCCAGTACTTC.

The chain couples TRBV28 to TRBJ1-1; D remains ambiguous. CDR3 size: 14 residues. The germline V and J ends were trimmed by 6 bases and 3 bases, with 14 bases remaining between them. Germline lookup yields CDR1 MDHEN and CDR2 SYDVKM. The CDR3 nucleotides read TGTGCCAGCAGCAAATATCGGGAGGACACTGAAGCTTTCTTT. It yields the protein CASSKYREDTEAFF.

The count of this clone is one. The chain is built from TRBV25-1 and TRBJ1-4; no definite D call. From germline, CDR1 is MGHDK and CDR2 SYGVNS. V was clipped by 4 bases and J by 8 bases, with 11 bases between them. This CDR3 comprises 13 residues. The DNA for the CDR3 is TGTGCCAGCAGTGGCGGACCCAGGGAAAAACTGTTTTTT. This encodes CASSGGPREKLFF.

The V and J genes are TRBV19 and TRBJ1-3, with no clear D. The CDR3 spans 15 residues. The ends were cut back, 6 bases at V and 0 bases at J, with 12 bases in the middle. Germline V CDR1 and CDR2: LNHDA, SQIVND (reference sequence). As DNA, the CDR3 is TGTGCCAGTAGGAAGGGATGGGACTCTGGAAACACCATATATTTT. Translating it yields CASRKGWDSGNTIYF. The full variable domain, rest sourced from reference TRBV19 and TRBJ1-3, is DGGITQSPKYLFRKEGQNVTLSCEQNLNHDAMYWYRQDPGQGLRLIYYSQIVNDFQKGDIAEGYSVSREKKESFPLTVTSAQKNPTAFYLCASRKGWDSGNTIYFGEGSWLTVV.

The chain links TRBV12-2 to TRBJ1-1. TRBV12-2 has pseudogene status. CDR3 length: 15 residues. CDR3 DNA: TGTGCAAGTCGCTTCCCCCCCAAAAAAGGCACTGAAGCTTTCTTT. Its translation: CASRFPPKKGTEAFF.

The genes are TRBV6-5 and TRBJ1-4, with TRBD1 as a possible D gene (6 bases). Germline V CDR1 and CDR2: MNHEY, SVGAGI. The germline V and J ends were trimmed by 7 bases and 4 bases, with 10 bases remaining between them. The CDR3 consists of 13 residues. The CDR3 loop reads CASNRQVNEKLFF. The CDR3 DNA reads TGTGCCAGCAACAGACAGGTTAATGAAAAACTGTTTTTT.

The chain has TRBV4-1 and TRBJ2-7; 7 nucleotides agree with TRBD1. CDR1 is MGHRA and CDR2 is YSYEKL in the germline V gene. The CDR3 is 16 amino acids. Germline trimming cut 1 base from V and 0 bases from J; bases unmatched to any gene: 6. Written as DNA, the CDR3 is TGCGCCAGCAGCCAAGTCCGGGACAGAAGCTCCTACGAGCAGTACTTC. The encoded protein is CASSQVRDRSSYEQYF.

The rearrangement uses TRBV10-3 and TRBJ2-5; D possibly corresponds to TRBD1 (5 bases). Looked up from germline, CDR1 is ENHRY and CDR2 is SYGVKD. The CDR3 is 17 amino acids. V lost 4 bases and J lost 5, with 23 bases in between. CDR3 region: CAISVGPRVSKMETQYF. The CDR3 nucleotides read TGTGCCATCAGTGTGGGGCCTAGGGTATCGAAAATGGAGACCCAGTACTTC.

The rearrangement joins TRBV19 to TRBJ1-2, with a tentative D call TRBD1 (6 bases). CDR1 and CDR2 from the germline V gene are LNHDA and SQIVND (reference sequence). Deletions cut 4 bases from V and 7 bases from J, with 13 bases between. The CDR3 runs 13 residues. The DNA for the CDR3 is TGTGCCAGTAGTACGTCCCGGGACACTGGCTACACCTTC. As protein: CASSTSRDTGYTF.

The chain is built from TRBV9 and TRBJ2-3; no reliable D call. The CDR3 is 14 amino acids. V was trimmed by 0 bases and J by 0 bases, leaving 5 bases between them. Germline V lookup: CDR1 SGDLS, CDR2 YYNGEE. In DNA, the CDR3 is TGTGCCAGCAGCGTAGATAGGAGCACAGATACGCAGTATTTT. Protein: CASSVDRSTDTQYF.

This chain connects TRBV7-9 to TRBJ2-7; 8 bases fit TRBD1. CDR1 is SEHNR and CDR2 is FQNEAQ in the germline V gene (reference sequence). There are 15 residues in the CDR3. V shed 5 bases and J 3 bases; nucleotides not matched to a gene: 9. CDR3 DNA: TGTGCCAGCAGCCCAGGGGGCAATCCCTTCTACGAGCAGTACTTC. Its translation: CASSPGGNPFYEQYF.

The chain couples TRBV6-2 or TRBV6-3 to TRBJ2-6, with D possibly being TRBD1 (6 bases). With 4 bases removed from V and 5 bases from J, the gap between germline ends came to 12 bases. The CDR3 is made up of 15 amino acids. Germline V gene sequence: CDR1 MNHEY, CDR2 SVGEGT. In DNA form, the CDR3 reads TGTGCCAGCAGTTTCCGACAGGAAAGGGCCAACGTCCTGACTTTC. This translates into CASSFRQERANVLTF.

The gene calls are TRBV3-1 (or the pseudogene TRBV3-2) and TRBJ2-2; D gene ambiguous. Per the germline V gene, CDR1 is LGHDT and CDR2 is YNNKEL (reference sequence). The V gene lost 0 bases and the J gene lost 4 bases, with 12 bases spanning the gap. The CDR3 consists of 16 residues. The CDR3: CASSQDRSRVTGELFF. CDR3 coding DNA: TGTGCCAGCAGCCAAGATCGAAGCCGCGTCACCGGGGAGCTGTTTTTT.

CDR3 loop: CASSLVPGPRDTQYF. The CDR3 nucleotides read TGCGCCAGCAGCTTGGTACCGGGGCCCAGAGATACGCAGTATTTT. The chain is built from TRBV5-1 and TRBJ2-3, with D possibly called TRBD1 or TRBD2 (5 bases each). Trimming cost V 0 bases and J 5 bases, with 13 bases left between them. The germline gives CDR1 SGHRS, CDR2 YFSETQ. The CDR3 is 15 amino acids.

The J gene is TRBJ1-4, the V gene TRBV30; D not certain. The CDR3 spans 15 residues. Deletions cut 3 bases from V and 5 bases from J, with 16 bases between. The germline V gene has CDR1 GTSNPN and CDR2 SVGIG (reference sequence). The CDR3 nucleotides read TGTGCCTGGAGCGACCTCGGTGTTTTCAATGAAAAACTGTTTTTT. The encoded protein is CAWSDLGVFNEKLFF.

DNA for the CDR3: TGCGCCAGCAGCCAAACTGACTATAGCAATCAGCCCCAGCATTTT. Amino acid sequence: CASSQTDYSNQPQHF. The chain is built from TRBV4-1 and TRBJ1-5; D uncertain. Trimming shortened V by 2 bases and J by 0 bases, and 8 bases separated the two germline ends. Germline-derived CDR1 and CDR2 are MGHRA and YSYEKL. The CDR3 has 15 residues.

This clone came up once. The V gene is TRBV4-3, the J gene TRBJ1-6, with D uncertain. Trimming took off 0 bases at V and 4 bases at J, with 7 bases between the two ends. Looked up from germline, CDR1 is LGHNA and CDR2 is YSLEER. The CDR3 is made up of 15 amino acids. The CDR3 here is CASSQEVSYNSPLHF. The CDR3 region has the DNA TGCGCCAGCAGCCAAGAGGTCAGTTATAATTCACCCCTCCACTTT.